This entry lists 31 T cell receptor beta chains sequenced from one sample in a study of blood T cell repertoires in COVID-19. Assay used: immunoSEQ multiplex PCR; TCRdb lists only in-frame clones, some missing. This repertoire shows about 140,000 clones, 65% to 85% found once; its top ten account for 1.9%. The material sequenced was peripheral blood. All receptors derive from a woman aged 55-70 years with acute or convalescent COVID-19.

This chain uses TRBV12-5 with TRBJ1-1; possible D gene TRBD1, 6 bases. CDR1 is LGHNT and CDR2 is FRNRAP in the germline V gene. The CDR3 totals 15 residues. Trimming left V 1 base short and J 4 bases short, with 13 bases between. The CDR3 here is CASGLEQGRITEAFF. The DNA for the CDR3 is TGTGCTAGTGGTTTGGAACAGGGTAGGATCACTGAAGCTTTCTTT.

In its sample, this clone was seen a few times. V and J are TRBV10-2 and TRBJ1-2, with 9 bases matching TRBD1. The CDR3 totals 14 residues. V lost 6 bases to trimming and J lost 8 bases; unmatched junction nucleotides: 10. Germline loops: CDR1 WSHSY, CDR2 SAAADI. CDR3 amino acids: CASRGDRERNGYTF. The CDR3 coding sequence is TGCGCCAGCAGGGGGGACAGGGAAAGAAACGGCTACACCTTC.

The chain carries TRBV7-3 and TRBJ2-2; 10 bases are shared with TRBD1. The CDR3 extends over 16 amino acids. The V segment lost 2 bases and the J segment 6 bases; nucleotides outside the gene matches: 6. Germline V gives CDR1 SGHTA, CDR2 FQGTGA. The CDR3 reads CASSLGRTGGSGELFF. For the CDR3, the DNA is TGTGCCAGCAGCTTAGGAAGGACAGGGGGGTCCGGGGAGCTGTTTTTT.

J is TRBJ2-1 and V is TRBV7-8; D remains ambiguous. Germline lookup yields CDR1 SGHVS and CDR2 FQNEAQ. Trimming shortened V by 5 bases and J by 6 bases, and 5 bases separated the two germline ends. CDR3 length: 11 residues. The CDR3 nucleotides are TGTGCCAGCAGCCCTTCCAATGAGCAGTTCTTC. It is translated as CASSPSNEQFF.

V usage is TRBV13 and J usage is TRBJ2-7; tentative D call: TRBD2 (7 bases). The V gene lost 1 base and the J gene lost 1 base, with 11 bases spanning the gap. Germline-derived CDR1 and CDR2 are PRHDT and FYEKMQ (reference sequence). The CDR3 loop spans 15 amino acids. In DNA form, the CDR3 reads TGTGCCAGCAGCTTAGAGGGGGAGGGATCCTACGAGCAGTACTTC. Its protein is CASSLEGEGSYEQYF.

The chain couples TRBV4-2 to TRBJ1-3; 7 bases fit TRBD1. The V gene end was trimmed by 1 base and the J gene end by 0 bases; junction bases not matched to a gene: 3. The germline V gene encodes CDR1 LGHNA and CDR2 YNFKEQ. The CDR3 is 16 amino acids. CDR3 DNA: TGTGCCAGCAGCCAAGGGACAGGAGACTCTGGAAACACCATATATTTT. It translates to CASSQGTGDSGNTIYF.

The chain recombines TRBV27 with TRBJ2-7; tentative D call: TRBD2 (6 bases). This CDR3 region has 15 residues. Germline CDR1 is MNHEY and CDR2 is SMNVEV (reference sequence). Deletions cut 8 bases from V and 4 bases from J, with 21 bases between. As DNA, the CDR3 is TGTGCCAGCCATATGCTGGAGGGTCGGTCGTACGAGCAGTACTTC. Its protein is CASHMLEGRSYEQYF.

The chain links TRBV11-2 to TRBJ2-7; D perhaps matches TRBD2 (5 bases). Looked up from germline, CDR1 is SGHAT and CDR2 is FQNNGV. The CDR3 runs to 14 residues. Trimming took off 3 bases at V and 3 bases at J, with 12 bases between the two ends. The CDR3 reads CASSFGLAYYEQYF. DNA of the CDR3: TGTGCCAGCAGCTTTGGGCTAGCCTACTACGAGCAGTACTTC.

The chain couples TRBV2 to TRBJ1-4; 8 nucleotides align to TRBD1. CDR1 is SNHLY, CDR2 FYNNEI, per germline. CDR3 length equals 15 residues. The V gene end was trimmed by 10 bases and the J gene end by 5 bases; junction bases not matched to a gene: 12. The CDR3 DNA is TGTGCCACAGCTGCAGGGGGCGCCCCCAATGAAAAACTGTTTTTT. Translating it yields CATAAGGAPNEKLFF.

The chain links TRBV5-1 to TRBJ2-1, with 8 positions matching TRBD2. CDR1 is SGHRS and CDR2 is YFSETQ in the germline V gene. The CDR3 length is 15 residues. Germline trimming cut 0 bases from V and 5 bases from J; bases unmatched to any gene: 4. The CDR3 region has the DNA TGCGCCAGCAGCTTGGTAATAGCGGGAAACAATGAGCAGTTCTTC. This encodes CASSLVIAGNNEQFF.

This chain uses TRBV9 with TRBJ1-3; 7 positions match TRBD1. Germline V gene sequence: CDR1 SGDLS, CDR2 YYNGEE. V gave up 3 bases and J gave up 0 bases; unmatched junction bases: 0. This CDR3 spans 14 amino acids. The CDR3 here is CASSGTGSGNTIYF. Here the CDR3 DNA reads TGTGCCAGCAGCGGGACAGGCTCTGGAAACACCATATATTTT.

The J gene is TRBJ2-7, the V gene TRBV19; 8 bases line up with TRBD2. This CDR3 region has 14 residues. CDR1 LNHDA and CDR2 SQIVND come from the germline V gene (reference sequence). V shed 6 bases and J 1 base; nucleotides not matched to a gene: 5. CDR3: CASSPAGGSYEQYF. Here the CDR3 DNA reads TGTGCCAGTAGCCCGGCGGGAGGTTCCTACGAGCAGTACTTC.

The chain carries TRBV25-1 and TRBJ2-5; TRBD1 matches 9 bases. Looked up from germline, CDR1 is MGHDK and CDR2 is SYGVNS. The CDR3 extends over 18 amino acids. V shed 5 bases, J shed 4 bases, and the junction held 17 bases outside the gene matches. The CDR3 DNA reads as TGTGCCAGCAGTTCCTCTTTCACCGGGACAGGGTTGGGAGAGACCCAGTACTTC. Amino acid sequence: CASSSSFTGTGLGETQYF.

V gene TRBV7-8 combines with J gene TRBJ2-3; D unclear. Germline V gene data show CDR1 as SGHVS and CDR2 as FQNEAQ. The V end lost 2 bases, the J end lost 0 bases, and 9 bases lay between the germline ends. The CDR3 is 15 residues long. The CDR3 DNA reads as TGTGCCAGCAGCTTATATCCTTCTAGCACAGATACGCAGTATTTT. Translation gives CASSLYPSSTDTQYF.

CDR3 nucleotide sequence: TGTGCCAGTGCCAGGACAGCGAACACCGGGGAGCTGTTTTTT. This encodes CASARTANTGELFF. The rearrangement links TRBV27 to TRBJ2-2, with a possible D match to TRBD1 (6 bases). The germline V and J ends were trimmed by 9 bases and 0 bases, with 11 bases remaining between them. The CDR3 covers 14 residues. CDR1 and CDR2 from the germline V gene are MNHEY and SMNVEV (reference sequence).

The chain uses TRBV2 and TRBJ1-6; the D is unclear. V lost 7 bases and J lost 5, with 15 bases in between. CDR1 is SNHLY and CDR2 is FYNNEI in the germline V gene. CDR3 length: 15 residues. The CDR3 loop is CASTWQSSNNSPLHF. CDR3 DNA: TGTGCCAGCACGTGGCAGTCTTCAAATAATTCACCCCTCCACTTT.

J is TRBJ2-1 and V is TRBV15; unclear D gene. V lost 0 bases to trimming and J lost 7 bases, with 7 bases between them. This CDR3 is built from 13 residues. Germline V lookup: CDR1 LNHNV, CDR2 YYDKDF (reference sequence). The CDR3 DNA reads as TGTGCCACCAGCAGAGATCGGAGTAATGAGCAGTTCTTC. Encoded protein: CATSRDRSNEQFF.

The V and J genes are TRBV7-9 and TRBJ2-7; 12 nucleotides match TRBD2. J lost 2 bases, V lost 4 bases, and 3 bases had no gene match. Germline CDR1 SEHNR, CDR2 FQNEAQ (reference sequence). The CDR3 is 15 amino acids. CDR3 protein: CASSSPSGRAYEQYF. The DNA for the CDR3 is TGTGCCAGCAGCTCCCCTAGCGGGAGGGCCTACGAGCAGTACTTC.

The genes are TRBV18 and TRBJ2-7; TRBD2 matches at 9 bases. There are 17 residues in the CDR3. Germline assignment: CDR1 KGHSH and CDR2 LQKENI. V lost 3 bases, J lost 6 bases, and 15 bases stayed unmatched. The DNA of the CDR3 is TGTGCCAGCTCACCTCATCCGGCGGGAGGGCCGAAAGGCGAGCAGTACTTC. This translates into CASSPHPAGGPKGEQYF.

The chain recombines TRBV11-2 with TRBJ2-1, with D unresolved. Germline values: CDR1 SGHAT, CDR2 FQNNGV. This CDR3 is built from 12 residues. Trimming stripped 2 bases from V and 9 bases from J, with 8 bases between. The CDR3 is CASSLPFSEQFF. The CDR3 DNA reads TGTGCCAGCAGCTTACCTTTTAGTGAGCAGTTCTTC.

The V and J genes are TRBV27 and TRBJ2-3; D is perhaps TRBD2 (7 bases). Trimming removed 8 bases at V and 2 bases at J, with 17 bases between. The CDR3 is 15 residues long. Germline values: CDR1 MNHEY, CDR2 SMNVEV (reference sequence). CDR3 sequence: CASLKAGQVTDTQYF. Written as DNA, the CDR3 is TGTGCCAGCCTCAAAGCGGGACAAGTCACAGATACGCAGTATTTT.

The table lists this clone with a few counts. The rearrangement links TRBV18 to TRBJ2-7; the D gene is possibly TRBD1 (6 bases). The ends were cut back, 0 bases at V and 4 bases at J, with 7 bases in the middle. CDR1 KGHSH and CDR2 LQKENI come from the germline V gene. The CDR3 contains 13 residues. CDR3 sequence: CASSPPDSYEQYF. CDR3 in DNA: TGTGCCAGCTCACCACCGGACAGTTACGAGCAGTACTTC. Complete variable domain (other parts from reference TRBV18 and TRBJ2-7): NAGVMQNPRHLVRRRGQEARLRCSPMKGHSHVYWYRQLPEEGLKFMVYLQKENIIDESGMPKERFSAEFPKEGPSILRIQQVVRGDSAAYFCASSPPDSYEQYFGPGTRLTVT.

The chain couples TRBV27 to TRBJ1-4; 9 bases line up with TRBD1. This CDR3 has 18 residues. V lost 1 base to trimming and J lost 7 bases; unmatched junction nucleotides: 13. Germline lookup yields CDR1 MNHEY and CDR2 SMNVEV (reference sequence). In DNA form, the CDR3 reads TGTGCCAGCAGTTTATTCTGGGTGTTGGGACAGGGAGGTGAAAAACTGTTTTTT. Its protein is CASSLFWVLGQGGEKLFF.

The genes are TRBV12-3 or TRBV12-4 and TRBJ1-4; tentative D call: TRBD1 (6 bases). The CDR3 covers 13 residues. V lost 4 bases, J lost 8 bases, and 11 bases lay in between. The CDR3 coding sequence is TGTGCCAGCAGTTCCAGGGGATGGGAAAAACTGTTTTTT. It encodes CASSSRGWEKLFF.

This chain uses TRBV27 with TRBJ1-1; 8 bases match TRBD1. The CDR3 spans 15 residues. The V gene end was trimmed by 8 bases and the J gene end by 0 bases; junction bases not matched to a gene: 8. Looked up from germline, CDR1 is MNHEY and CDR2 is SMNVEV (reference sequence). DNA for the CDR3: TGTGCCAGCGGCTTCAGGGGGCTCATGAACACTGAAGCTTTCTTT. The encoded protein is CASGFRGLMNTEAFF.

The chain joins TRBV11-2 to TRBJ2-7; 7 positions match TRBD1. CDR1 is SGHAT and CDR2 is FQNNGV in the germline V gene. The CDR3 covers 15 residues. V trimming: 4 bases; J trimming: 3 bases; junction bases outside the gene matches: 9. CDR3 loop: CASSWRQGDLYEQYF. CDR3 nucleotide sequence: TGTGCCAGCAGCTGGAGACAGGGTGATCTCTACGAGCAGTACTTC.

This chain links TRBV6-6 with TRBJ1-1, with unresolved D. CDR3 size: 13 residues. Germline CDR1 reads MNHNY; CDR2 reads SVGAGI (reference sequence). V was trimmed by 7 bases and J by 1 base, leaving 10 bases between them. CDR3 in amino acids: CASKTGPNTEAFF. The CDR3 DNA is TGTGCCAGCAAAACGGGTCCGAACACTGAAGCTTTCTTT.

The CDR3 nucleotides are TGTGCCAGCAGTGGGCGGCAGATCTATGGCTACACCTTC. Protein product: CASSGRQIYGYTF. This chain uses TRBV2 with TRBJ1-2; D is undetermined. This CDR3 contains 13 residues. The V and J ends lost 4 bases and 4 bases respectively, with 10 bases between them. CDR1 and CDR2 (germline): SNHLY, FYNNEI.

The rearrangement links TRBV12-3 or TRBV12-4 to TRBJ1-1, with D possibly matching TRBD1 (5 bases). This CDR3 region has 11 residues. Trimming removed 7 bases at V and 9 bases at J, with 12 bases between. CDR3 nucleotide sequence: TGTGCCAGCACCCTGGGACTTAAAGCTTTCTTT. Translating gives CASTLGLKAFF.

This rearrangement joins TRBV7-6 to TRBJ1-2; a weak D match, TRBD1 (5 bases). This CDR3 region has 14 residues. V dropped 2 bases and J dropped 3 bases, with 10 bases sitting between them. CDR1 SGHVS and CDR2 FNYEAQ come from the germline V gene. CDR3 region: CASSLTDRDYGYTF. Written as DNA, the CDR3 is TGTGCCAGCAGCTTAACCGACAGAGACTATGGCTACACCTTC. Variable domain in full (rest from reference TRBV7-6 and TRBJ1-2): GAGVSQSPRYKVTKRGQDVALRCDPISGHVSLYWYRQALGQGPEFLTYFNYEAQQDKSGLPNDRFSAERPEGSISTLTIQRTEQRDSAMYRCASSLTDRDYGYTFGSGTRLTVV.

CDR3 sequence: CATSREFQGPDEQYF. The CDR3, as DNA: TGTGCCACCAGCAGAGAATTTCAGGGGCCAGACGAGCAGTACTTC. The chain uses TRBV15 and TRBJ2-7, with D possibly being TRBD1 (6 bases). There are 15 residues in the CDR3. The ends were cut back, 0 bases at V and 5 bases at J, with 14 bases in the middle. Germline V gene data show CDR1 as LNHNV and CDR2 as YYDKDF (reference sequence).